The table lists the clone carrying this T cell receptor beta chain with many counts. Its antigen remains unidentified. The data were obtained in a study of T-cell memory formation after mild COVID-19. CDR1 and CDR2 (germline): MGHDK, SYGVNS. Between the trimmed V and J ends, which lost 2 bases and 2 bases, there was a span of 7 bases. CDR3 length equals 14 residues. TCRalpha and TCRbeta libraries used 5'RACE with constant-segment primers and UMIs. TCRdb re-called the 5' RACE reads with MiXCR, one entry per CDR3 protein. Of hundreds of thousands of distinct CDR3 sequences listed, around a sixth were seen once; the top ten hold approximately 20%. Findings of the study overall: For contracting clones, CD4+ ones sat mainly in CM and EM, CD8+ in EMRA.

The source of this sequence is a man between 18 and 29 years old who had mild COVID-19 (a few samples of this study predate the infection). Cell type and time point are not known. The chain employs TRBV25-1 and TRBJ1-5; the D gene is possibly TRBD1 (5 bases). Input material: PBMCs or a T cell subset sorted from them (not recorded which). CDR3 amino acids: CASSEGRGNQPQHF. The CDR3 DNA reads as TGTGCCAGCAGTGAAGGCAGGGGCAATCAGCCCCAGCATTTT. Looking up the rest from reference TRBV25-1 and TRBJ1-5 gives the full variable domain: EADIYQTPRYLVIGTGKKITLECSQTMGHDKMYWYQQDPGMELHLIHYSYGVNSTEKGDLSSESTVSRIRTEHFPLTLESARPSHTSQYLCASSEGRGNQPQHFGDGTRLSIL.